This T cell receptor (beta chain) emerged from a study of T cell repertoires in cytomegalovirus infection. Findings of the study overall: Adding up the frequency of public TCR beta families identified people who carried CMV plus the relevant HLA. What dominated the ex vivo response were HLA-C-restricted CMV-specific TCR beta clonotypes.

Remarks on this clonotype: Antigen: not known. A read error may produce the germline difference seen at one junction end.

Per the germline V gene, CDR1 is MNHEY and CDR2 is SMNVEV (reference sequence). This CDR3 contains 15 residues. TCRdb ran MiXCR on the reads and lists one entry per CDR3 protein. The sample shows about 740,000 distinct CDR3 sequences, 35% to 45% of them seen only once. The sample comprised PBMCs. The receptor was derived from a human donor in good health (CMV status not recorded). Some clones in this sample may be carry-over from other donors' samples. The chain is built from TRBV27 and TRBJ1-6, with D tentatively TRBD1 (6 bases). CDR3 protein: CAISLLGHIHSPLHF. The CDR3 nucleotides are TGTGCCATCAGTTTACTGGGACACATTCATTCACCCCTCCACTTT.